This record concerns one T cell receptor (beta chain) sequence. Its antigen is currently unknown. This specimen belongs to a study of T cell responses to AZD1222 COVID-19 vaccine. Regarding the study as a whole: Per reports, nearly half of all spike-specific TCRs target regions that are unmutated in variants.

Produced via immunoSEQ multiplex PCR; TCRdb's table is partial and in-frame only. The sample includes 80,000 to 95,000 clones, more than 75% of them seen just once. The sample here was peripheral blood, taken on day 0 of MenACWY control vaccination. The receptor was isolated from an adult in good health.

The CDR3 DNA reads as TGTGCCAGCAAAACAGGGTTGTACGAGCAGTTCTTC. This translates into CASKTGLYEQFF. The genes are TRBV6-5 and TRBJ2-1; D may be TRBD1 (6 bases). Germline V gene data show CDR1 as MNHEY and CDR2 as SVGAGI. V was shortened by 7 bases and J by 10 bases, with 14 bases between the two germline ends. CDR3 length equals 12 residues.